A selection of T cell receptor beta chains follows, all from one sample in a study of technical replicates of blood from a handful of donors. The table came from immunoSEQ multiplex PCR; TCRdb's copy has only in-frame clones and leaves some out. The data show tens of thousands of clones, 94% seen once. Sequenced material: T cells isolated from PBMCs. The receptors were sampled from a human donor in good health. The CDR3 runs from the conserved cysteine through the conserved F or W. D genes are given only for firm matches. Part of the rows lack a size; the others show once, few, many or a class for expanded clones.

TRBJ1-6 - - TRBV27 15 CASSPGFGRNSPLHF TGTGCCAGCAGTCCCGGGTTTGGTAGGAATTCACCCCTCCACTTT
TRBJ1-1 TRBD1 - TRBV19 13 CASSHPGGSEAFF TGTGCCAGTAGCCATCCAGGGGGCTCTGAAGCTTTCTTT
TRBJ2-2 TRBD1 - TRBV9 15 CASSFGTDFTGELFF TGTGCCAGCAGCTTCGGGACAGACTTCACCGGGGAGCTGTTTTTT
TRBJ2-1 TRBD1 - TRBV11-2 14 CASSLSGQYNEQFF TGTGCCAGCAGCTTATCGGGACAGTACAATGAGCAGTTCTTC
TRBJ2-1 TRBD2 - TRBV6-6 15 CASSYFGLAGGPEFF TGTGCCAGCAGTTATTTCGGACTAGCGGGGGGGCCCGAGTTCTTC
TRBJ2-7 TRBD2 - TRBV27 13 CASEGSGKDEQYF TGTGCCAGCGAGGGGAGCGGGAAGGACGAGCAGTACTTC
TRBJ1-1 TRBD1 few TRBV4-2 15 CASSQPGQTNTEAFF TGTGCCAGCAGCCAGCCGGGACAGACGAACACTGAAGCTTTCTTT
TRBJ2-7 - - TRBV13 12 CASSLAVNEQYF TGTGCCAGCAGCTTGGCGGTGAACGAGCAGTACTTC
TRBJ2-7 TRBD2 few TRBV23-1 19 CASSQSFESETSDCYEQYF TGCGCCAGCAGTCAATCCTTCGAGTCAGAGACTAGCGATTGCTACGAGCAGTACTTC
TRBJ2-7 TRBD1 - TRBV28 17 CASSPPRDRDGSYEQYF TGTGCCAGCAGCCCACCCCGGGACAGGGACGGATCCTACGAGCAGTACTTC
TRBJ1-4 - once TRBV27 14 CASSFILGREKLFF TGTGCCAGCAGTTTTATACTGGGGCGTGAAAAACTGTTTTTT
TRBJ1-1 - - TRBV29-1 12 CSAGQPLAEAFF TGCAGCGCAGGACAGCCACTCGCTGAAGCTTTCTTT
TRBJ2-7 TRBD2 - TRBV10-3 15 CAISDLWGGTYEQYF TGTGCCATCAGTGACCTGTGGGGGGGGACCTACGAGCAGTACTTC
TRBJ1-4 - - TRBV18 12 CASSPRDEKLFF TGTGCCAGCTCACCGAGGGATGAAAAACTGTTTTTT
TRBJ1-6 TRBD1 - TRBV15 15 CATSKRDRENSPLHF TGTGCCACCAGCAAACGGGACAGGGAAAATTCACCCCTCCACTTT
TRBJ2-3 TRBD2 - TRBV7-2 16 CASSSSSGLLRRTQYF TGTGCCAGCAGCTCGTCTAGCGGTCTCCTCCGAAGAACGCAGTATTTT
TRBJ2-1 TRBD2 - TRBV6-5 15 CASSTGLGAYNEQFF TGTGCCAGCAGTACGGGACTAGGTGCCTACAATGAGCAGTTCTTC
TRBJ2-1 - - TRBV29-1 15 CSVDPRRGGFDEQFF TGCAGCGTTGATCCCCGCCGAGGAGGGTTCGATGAGCAGTTCTTC
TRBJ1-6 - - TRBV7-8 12 CASSLQRASLHF TGTGCCAGCAGCTTACAACGAGCTTCCCTCCACTTT
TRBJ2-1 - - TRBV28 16 CASSLWGSSSYNEQFF TGTGCCAGCAGCCTTTGGGGCTCCAGCTCCTACAATGAGCAGTTCTTC
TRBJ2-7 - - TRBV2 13 CASSLEMFYEQYF TGTGCCAGCAGTCTAGAGATGTTCTACGAGCAGTACTTC
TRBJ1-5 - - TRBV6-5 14 CASSSSREDQPQHF TGTGCCAGCAGTAGTTCGAGGGAGGATCAGCCCCAGCATTTT
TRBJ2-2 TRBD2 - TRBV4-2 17 CASSQEPSGTNTGELFF TGTGCCAGCAGCCAAGAGCCGAGCGGGACGAACACCGGGGAGCTGTTTTTT
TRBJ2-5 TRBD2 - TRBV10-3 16 CAIRAGFGTSRETQYF TGTGCCATCAGGGCCGGGTTCGGGACTAGCCGAGAGACCCAGTACTTC
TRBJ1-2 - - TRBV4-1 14 CASSQVRVSYGYTF TGCGCCAGCAGCCAAGTGAGGGTTTCCTATGGCTACACCTTC
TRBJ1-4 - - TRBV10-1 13 CASSEGGIEKLFF TGCGCCAGCAGTGAGGGAGGGATTGAAAAACTGTTTTTT
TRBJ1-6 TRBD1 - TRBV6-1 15 CASSEAGTGRTPLHF TGTGCCAGCAGTGAAGCCGGGACAGGGAGAACACCCCTCCACTTT
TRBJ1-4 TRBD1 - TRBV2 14 CASRQGQFNEKLFF TGTGCCAGCAGACAGGGACAGTTCAATGAAAAACTGTTTTTT
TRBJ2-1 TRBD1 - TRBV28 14 CASSSGTGLNEQFF TGTGCCAGCAGTTCCGGGACAGGTCTGAATGAGCAGTTCTTC
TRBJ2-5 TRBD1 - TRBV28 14 CASRRTGAEETQYF TGTGCCAGCAGACGAACAGGGGCCGAAGAGACCCAGTACTTC
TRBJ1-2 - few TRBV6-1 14 CASSEATGFYGYTF TGTGCCAGCAGTGAAGCTACAGGATTCTATGGCTACACCTTC
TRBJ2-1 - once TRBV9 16 CASRGGRSRGGNEQFF TGTGCCAGCAGGGGTGGGAGGTCAAGGGGAGGCAATGAGCAGTTCTTC
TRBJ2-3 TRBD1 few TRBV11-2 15 CASRDIRGQGHTQYF TGTGCCAGCCGGGATATAAGGGGACAGGGGCATACGCAGTATTTT
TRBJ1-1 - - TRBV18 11 CASSPGPEAFF TGTGCCAGCTCACCAGGCCCTGAAGCTTTCTTT
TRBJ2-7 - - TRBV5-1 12 CASSLTYAEQYF TGCGCCAGCAGCTTGACCTACGCCGAGCAGTACTTC
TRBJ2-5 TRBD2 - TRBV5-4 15 CASGPQAGVRETQYF TGTGCCAGCGGACCACAAGCGGGGGTGCGGGAGACCCAGTACTTC
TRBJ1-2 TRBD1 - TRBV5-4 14 CASSPHGTGVGYTF TGTGCCAGCAGTCCCCATGGGACAGGCGTTGGCTACACCTTC
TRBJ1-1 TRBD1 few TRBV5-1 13 CASSPGQSPEAFF TGCGCCAGCAGCCCGGGACAGAGCCCTGAAGCTTTCTTT
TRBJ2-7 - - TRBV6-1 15 CASSLSSAGSYEQYF TGTGCCAGCAGCCTCTCGTCTGCAGGCTCCTACGAGCAGTACTTC
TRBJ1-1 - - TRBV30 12 CAWSVQGGEAFF TGTGCCTGGAGTGTACAGGGCGGTGAAGCTTTCTTT
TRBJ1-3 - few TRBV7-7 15 CASSLDRNSGNTIYF TGTGCTAGCAGCTTAGACAGGAACTCTGGAAACACCATATATTTT
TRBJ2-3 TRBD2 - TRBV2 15 CANKATSGPTDTQYF TGTGCCAACAAAGCAACTAGCGGGCCCACAGATACGCAGTATTTT
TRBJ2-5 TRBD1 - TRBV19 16 CASSPTGTAIQETQYF TGTGCCAGTAGTCCCACCGGGACAGCCATCCAAGAGACCCAGTACTTC
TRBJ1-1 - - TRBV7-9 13 CASSFHGSTEAFF TGTGCCAGCAGCTTTCACGGGAGCACTGAAGCTTTCTTT
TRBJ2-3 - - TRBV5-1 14 CASSLPGSTDTQYF TGCGCCAGCAGCTTGCCAGGGAGCACAGATACGCAGTATTTT
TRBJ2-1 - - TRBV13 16 CASSLSLGASGDEQFF TGTGCCAGCAGCTTGTCCCTGGGGGCGTCAGGGGATGAGCAGTTCTTC
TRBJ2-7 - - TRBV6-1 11 CASREFRDTIF TGTGCCAGCAGAGAATTCCGGGACACAATCTTC
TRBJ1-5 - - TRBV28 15 CASSLPPGGNQPQHF TGTGCCAGCAGTTTGCCCCCAGGAGGAAATCAGCCCCAGCATTTT
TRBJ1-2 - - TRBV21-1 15 CASVGKDRENCGYTF TGTGCCAGCGTTGGTAAGGACAGGGAGAATTGTGGCTACACCTTC
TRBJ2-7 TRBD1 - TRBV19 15 CASSLKPGQGYEQYF TGTGCCAGTAGTTTGAAACCGGGACAGGGATACGAGCAGTACTTC
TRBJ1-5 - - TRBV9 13 CASSTTGNQPQHF TGTGCCAGCAGCACAACAGGCAATCAGCCCCAGCATTTT
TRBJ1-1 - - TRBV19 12 CASMWANTEAFF TGTGCCAGTATGTGGGCAAACACTGAAGCTTTCTTT
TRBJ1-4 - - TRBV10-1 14 CASSAGIEGEKLFF TGCGCCAGCAGTGCCGGGATTGAGGGTGAAAAACTGTTTTTT
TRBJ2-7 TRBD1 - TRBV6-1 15 CASSAHRQGLYEQYF TGTGCCAGCAGTGCACACCGACAGGGTCTCTACGAGCAGTACTTC
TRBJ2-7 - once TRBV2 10 CASRYYEQYF TGTGCCAGTAGATACTACGAGCAGTACTTC